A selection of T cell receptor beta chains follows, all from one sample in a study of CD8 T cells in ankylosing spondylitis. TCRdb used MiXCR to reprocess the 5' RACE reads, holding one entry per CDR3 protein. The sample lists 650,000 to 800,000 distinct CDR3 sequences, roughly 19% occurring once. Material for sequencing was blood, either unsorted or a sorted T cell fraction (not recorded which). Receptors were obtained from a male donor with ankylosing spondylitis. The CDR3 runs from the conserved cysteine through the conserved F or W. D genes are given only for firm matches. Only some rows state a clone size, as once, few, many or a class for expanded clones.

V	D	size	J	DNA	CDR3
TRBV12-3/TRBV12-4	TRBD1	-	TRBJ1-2	TGTGCCAGCAGTTTAGGGGGACAGGAGCCCCACACCTTC	CASSLGGQEPHTF
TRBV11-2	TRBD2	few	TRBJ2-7	TGTGCCAGCAGCCCCCCGGGGGGTGACTACGAGCAGTACTTC	CASSPPGGDYEQYF
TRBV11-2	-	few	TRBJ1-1	TGTGCCAGCAGCTTAGCCCTAGGGGGGTTTGAAGCTTTCTTT	CASSLALGGFEAFF
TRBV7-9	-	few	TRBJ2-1	TGTGCCAGCCAAAACAATGAGCAGTTCTTC	CASQNNEQFF
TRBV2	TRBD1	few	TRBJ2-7	TGTGCCAGCAGTGTGACAGGGCCCTACGAGCAGTACTTC	CASSVTGPYEQYF
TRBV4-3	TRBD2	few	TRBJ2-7	TGCGCCAGCAGCCAAGAGGTTGAGACTAGCGGGAGTCAAGAGCAGTACTTC	CASSQEVETSGSQEQYF
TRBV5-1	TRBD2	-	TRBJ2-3	TGCGCCAGCAGCCGACTAGCGGTCTTGGGAGGGGATACGCAGTATTTT	CASSRLAVLGGDTQYF
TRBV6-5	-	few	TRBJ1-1	TGTGCCAGCAGTTACTCCGGCGGCTTGAACACTGAAGCTTTCTTT	CASSYSGGLNTEAFF
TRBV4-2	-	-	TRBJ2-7	TGTGCCAGCACCCGTTTCGACGGGGCCCTCCTTAGCGTTGAGGGCGAGCAGTACTTC	CASTRFDGALLSVEGEQYF
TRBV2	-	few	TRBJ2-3	TGTGCCAGAGGCACAGATACGCAGTATTTT	CARGTDTQYF
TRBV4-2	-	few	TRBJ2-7	TGTGCCAGCAGCCAAGTGTGGGAGCGGGCAGGGTACTACGAGCAGTACTTC	CASSQVWERAGYYEQYF
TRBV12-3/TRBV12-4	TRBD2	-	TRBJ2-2	TGTGCCAACTCCCTTTCGGGGACTAGCGGTATTGGGGAGCTGTTTTTT	CANSLSGTSGIGELFF
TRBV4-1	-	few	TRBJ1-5	TGCGCCAGCAGCCAAGATCAAGAGGGTTTCGACAATCAGCCCCAGCATTTT	CASSQDQEGFDNQPQHF
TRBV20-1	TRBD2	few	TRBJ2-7	TGCAGTGCTAGAGATGCGGCTAGCGGGGCTTACGAGCAGTACTTC	CSARDAASGAYEQYF
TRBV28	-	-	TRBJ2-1	TGTGCCAGTCATGCGCAAAGCTCCTACAATGAGCAGTTCTTC	CASHAQSSYNEQFF
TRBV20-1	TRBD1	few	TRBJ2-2	TGCAGTGCAACGGGACAGCAAGACACCGGGGAGCTGTTTTTT	CSATGQQDTGELFF
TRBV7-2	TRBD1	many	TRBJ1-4	TGTGCCAGCAGCTCGGGACAGCCTAATGAAAAACTGTTTTTT	CASSSGQPNEKLFF
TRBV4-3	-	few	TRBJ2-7	TGCGCCAGCAGCCAAGATCGGGCTAGCGACTACGAGCAGTACTTC	CASSQDRASDYEQYF
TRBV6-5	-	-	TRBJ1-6	TGTGCCAGCAGTTTAACGGGACGGTTTAATTCACCCCTCCACTTT	CASSLTGRFNSPLHF
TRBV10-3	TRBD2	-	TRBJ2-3	TGTGCCAGCTTAGCGGGAGGGCCGGCAGATACGCAGTATTTT	CASLAGGPADTQYF
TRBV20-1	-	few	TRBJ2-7	TGCAGTGCTAGACAATTCCCCGAGCAGTACTTC	CSARQFPEQYF
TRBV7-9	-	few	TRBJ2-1	TGTGCCAGCAGCCTCAATACGGACTACAATGAGCAGTTCTTC	CASSLNTDYNEQFF
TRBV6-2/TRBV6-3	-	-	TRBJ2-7	TGTGCCAGCAGTTATGGAATCGAAACAGGGCGCGAGCAGTACTTC	CASSYGIETGREQYF